These T cell receptor beta chains were read from a single sample in a study of cytomegalovirus exposure and HLA in healthy donors. Sequencing was performed with immunoSEQ multiplex PCR; in TCRdb, only in-frame clones are kept and a portion is missing. The data contain about 130,000 clones, about 81% of them singletons. What was sequenced was PBMCs. These receptors all come from a woman between 40 and 55 years old in good health and CMV-seropositive. The CDR3 runs from the conserved cysteine through the conserved F or W. The D gene is left open where the match is weak. Clone size is not always given. Where it is, it says once, few, many or a class for expanded clones.

TRBD2 . TRBJ2-1 TRBV5-4 TGTGCCAGCAGCTCAATAGCGGGAGAAGGTTACAATGAGCAGTTCTTC CASSSIAGEGYNEQFF
TRBD1 once TRBJ1-1 TRBV7-9 TGTGCCAGCAGGGGGACAGGGAACACTGAAGCTTTCTTT CASRGTGNTEAFF
TRBD2 . TRBJ2-7 TRBV18 TGTGCCAGCTCACCACCGACGGGACTAGCGGGAGCGGCCTACGAGCAGTACTTC CASSPPTGLAGAAYEQYF
. . TRBJ1-1 TRBV6-1 TGTGCCAGCAGTGAAGTCCCGGGTAAGGGAGCTGAAGCTTTCTTT CASSEVPGKGAEAFF
. . TRBJ1-3 TRBV29-1 TGCAGCGTTGAAAGACAGGCCACGGACTCTGGAAACACCATATATTTT CSVERQATDSGNTIYF
. . TRBJ2-1 TRBV7-9 TGTTCCAGCAACCCAGGAATGGCGGGGGCCCACAATGAGCAGTTCTTC CSSNPGMAGAHNEQFF
. . TRBJ2-5 TRBV9 TGTGCCAGCAGCGTTCAGGATCAAGAGACCCAGTACTTC CASSVQDQETQYF
. once TRBJ2-7 TRBV19 TGTGCCAGTAGTGGAGGGACAGCCTACGAGCAGTACTTC CASSGGTAYEQYF
. . TRBJ2-2 TRBV4-1 TGCGCCAGCAGCCCATACTCGTCCGGGGGGAACACCGGGGAGCTGTTTTTT CASSPYSSGGNTGELFF
TRBD1 . TRBJ2-1 TRBV7-2 TGTGCCAGCAGCCCACGGGACAGGAGATCTTTCAATGAGCAGTTCTTC CASSPRDRRSFNEQFF
. . TRBJ2-1 TRBV30 TGTGCCTGGAGTCACGGGACATCACATGAGCAGTTCTTC CAWSHGTSHEQFF
TRBD1 . TRBJ1-4 TRBV7-8 TGTGCCAGCAGCTTAGTTCCGGGACAGGGACGAGAAAAACTGTTTTTT CASSLVPGQGREKLFF
TRBD2 . TRBJ2-1 TRBV7-8 TGTGCCAGCAGCTTAGAATTTGGGACTAGCGGGAGGATCGGGGAGCAGTTCTTC CASSLEFGTSGRIGEQFF
. . TRBJ2-7 TRBV9 TGTGCCAGCAGCGTAGAGGCGTCTCATCAGGCTATTGGTGAGCAGTACTTC CASSVEASHQAIGEQYF
TRBD1 . TRBJ2-7 TRBV15 TGTGCCACCAGCAGAGATCAAGGGACAGATTACGAGCAGTACTTC CATSRDQGTDYEQYF
. once TRBJ2-1 TRBV28 TGTGCCAGCAGAGGCGGGGCCCTTCTTAATGAGCAGTTCTTC CASRGGALLNEQFF
. . TRBJ2-1 TRBV4-1 TGCGCCAGCAGCCAAATCGGAGACTACAATGAGCAGTTCTTC CASSQIGDYNEQFF
. . TRBJ1-1 TRBV4-2 TGTGCCAGCAGCCAGTATAAGCTGAACACTGAAGCTTTCTTT CASSQYKLNTEAFF
TRBD2 . TRBJ2-1 TRBV7-9 TGTGCCAGCAGCCTTAGCGGGGTCCACAATGAGCAGTTCTTC CASSLSGVHNEQFF
TRBD2 . TRBJ2-1 TRBV5-1 TGCGCCAGCAGCTTGGCCACTAGCGGGGGGGCCTTGGGCTCCTACAATGAGCAGTTCTTC CASSLATSGGALGSYNEQFF
. . TRBJ2-1 TRBV15 TGTGCCACCAGCAGAGTTACCAGCAATGAGCAGTTCTTC CATSRVTSNEQFF
TRBD1 . TRBJ1-5 TRBV28 TGTGCCAGCAGTACCGGGGACAGAAATCAGCCCCAGCATTTT CASSTGDRNQPQHF
TRBD1 . TRBJ2-1 TRBV5-1 TGCGCCAGCAGCCCTAAGTCCACTCGGACAGGGGTTCGAATAAATGAGCAGTTCTTC CASSPKSTRTGVRINEQFF
. . TRBJ2-3 TRBV19 TGTGCCAGTAGTTACGGGGAGGATACGCAGTATTTT CASSYGEDTQYF
. once TRBJ2-2 TRBV27 TGTGCCAGCAGTTTCGACAGCGACACCGGGGAGCTGTTTTTT CASSFDSDTGELFF
. . TRBJ1-1 TRBV27 TGTGCCAGCCGGGCCGGGGGTGGAACTGAAGCTTTCTTT CASRAGGGTEAFF
. once TRBJ1-1 TRBV4-1 TGCGCCAGCAGCCAAAGAGATTCAGGGGCGTACACTGAAGCTTTCTTT CASSQRDSGAYTEAFF
TRBD1 . TRBJ1-1 TRBV27 TGTGCCAGCAGTTTAAGGGGGCAGGGCTGGGGGAACACTGAAGCTTTCTTT CASSLRGQGWGNTEAFF
. . TRBJ2-7 TRBV5-4 TGTGCCAGCAGCTTGGATTGGGGGCCGTACTACGAGCAGTACTTC CASSLDWGPYYEQYF
. once TRBJ2-7 TRBV28 TGTGCCAGCAGTTCGCAAGGGGTTACCTACGAGCAGTACTTC CASSSQGVTYEQYF
. . TRBJ2-5 TRBV19 TGTGCCAGTAGTAAAACAGTATCACCCCAAGAGACCCAGTACTTC CASSKTVSPQETQYF
. . TRBJ2-3 TRBV28 TGTGCCAGCAAACAGGCTTCCGCTAGCACAGATACGCAGTATTTT CASKQASASTDTQYF
TRBD2 . TRBJ2-3 TRBV9 TGTGCCAGCAGCCCCTCCCGACTAGCGGGAGGCACAGATACGCAGTATTTT CASSPSRLAGGTDTQYF
TRBD2 once TRBJ2-1 TRBV7-6 TGTGCCAGCAGCACCGTTGTGGGGGGGAGCTCCTACAATGAGCAGTTCTTC CASSTVVGGSSYNEQFF
. few TRBJ2-1 TRBV6-6 TGTGCCAGCAGTTACGTTGTAGAGCAGTTCTTC CASSYVVEQFF
. few TRBJ2-6 TRBV11-3 TGTGCCAGCAGCCCTAGTGCTGGGGCCAACGTCCTGACTTTC CASSPSAGANVLTF
TRBD1 . TRBJ2-5 TRBV23-1 TGCGCCAGCAGTCACCCCAACAGGGGCGCGTCGGAGACCCAGTACTTC CASSHPNRGASETQYF
TRBD1 few TRBJ2-7 TRBV6-5 TGTGCCAGCCTCTCCTTGACAGGGGGCGAGCAGTACTTC CASLSLTGGEQYF
. . TRBJ2-2 TRBV7-3 TGTGCCAGCAGCTTAACTAGCGCGAACACCGGGGAGCTGTTTTTT CASSLTSANTGELFF
TRBD1 . TRBJ2-1 TRBV5-1 TGCGCCAGCAGCGCGGGACAGGGGGTAAATGAGCAGTTCTTC CASSAGQGVNEQFF
. . TRBJ1-2 TRBV5-4 TGTGCCGCGGTCGGAACCTATGGCTACACCTTC CAAVGTYGYTF
TRBD2 . TRBJ2-2 TRBV27 TGTGCCAGCAGTCCACTAGCGGGAGTGACCGGGGAGCTGTTTTTT CASSPLAGVTGELFF
. . TRBJ1-5 TRBV7-8 TGTGCCAGCAGCTTACGGGGGGACCATCAGCCCCAGCATTTT CASSLRGDHQPQHF
. few TRBJ1-1 TRBV6-5 TGTGCCAGCAGTTACGGAGCGATTACTGGGGGGTCCGAAGCTTTCTTT CASSYGAITGGSEAFF
. . TRBJ1-3 TRBV7-9 TGTGCCACCTTTCTCTCTGGAAACACCATATATTTT CATFLSGNTIYF
. . TRBJ2-1 TRBV7-9 TGTTCCAGCAGCGTAGGGACAAATGAGCAGTTCTTC CSSSVGTNEQFF
TRBD1 . TRBJ1-6 TRBV18 TGTGCCAGCTCAGGCGGACAGGGGACATATTTCTCACCCCTCCACTTT CASSGGQGTYFSPLHF
. . TRBJ2-7 TRBV4-3 TGCGCCAGCAGCCAAAGCCAGGCTAGCGTCTACGAGCAGTACTTC CASSQSQASVYEQYF
TRBD1 few TRBJ2-3 TRBV29-1 TGCAGCGTTGAAGACTTGGACAGGGCGGCAGATACGCAGTATTTT CSVEDLDRAADTQYF
TRBD2 once TRBJ2-1 TRBV7-2 TGTGCCAGCAGCTTAGTTCCGAGCGGGACGGGTTACAATGAGCAGTTCTTC CASSLVPSGTGYNEQFF